The 22 T cell receptor beta chains given below trace back to one sample, sequenced in a study of blood T cell repertoires in COVID-19. Only in-frame clones appear in the TCRdb table, and some are missing; sequencing was by immunoSEQ multiplex PCR. Here the sample spans some 260,000 clones, roughly 90% being singletons. The sequenced material came from PBMCs or T cells enriched from blood (not recorded which). These receptors were collected from a man aged 40-49 years who had recovered from COVID-19.

The V and J genes are TRBV12-5 and TRBJ2-1; unclear D gene. Germline V lookup: CDR1 LGHNT, CDR2 FRNRAP. Deletions cut 3 bases from V and 0 bases from J, with 3 bases between. This CDR3 is built from 13 residues. The CDR3, as DNA: TGTGCTAGTGGTTTCGGCTCCTACAATGAGCAGTTCTTC. Protein product: CASGFGSYNEQFF.

This chain uses TRBV6-5 with TRBJ2-4; 11 nucleotides line up with TRBD1. The CDR3 is made up of 16 amino acids. The junction had 4 bases not matched to a gene; V was cut back by 0 bases and J by 6 bases. Germline loops: CDR1 MNHEY, CDR2 SVGAGI. The DNA of the CDR3 is TGTGCCAGCAGTTACTCCGGGACAGGGGGGTTAAACATTCAGTACTTC. Its translation is CASSYSGTGGLNIQYF.

This chain joins TRBV27 and TRBJ2-7; the match to TRBD2 covers 8 bases. With 5 bases clipped from V and 2 bases from J, the junction kept 8 bases outside the gene matches. This CDR3 is 15 amino acids long. The germline gives CDR1 MNHEY, CDR2 SMNVEV (reference sequence). The CDR3 region has the DNA TGTGCCAGCAGTACCTCAACGGGAGGGCCCTACGAGCAGTACTTC. Protein sequence: CASSTSTGGPYEQYF.

V and J are TRBV9 and TRBJ2-4; 7 bases align to TRBD1. The germline gives CDR1 SGDLS, CDR2 YYNGEE. The CDR3 consists of 16 residues. Trimming at V came to 7 bases and at J to 1 base, leaving 11 bases not matched to a gene. The CDR3 sequence: CASGDRDGLAKNIQYF. CDR3 sequence (DNA): TGTGCCAGCGGAGACAGGGACGGACTGGCCAAAAACATTCAGTACTTC.

In regard to this clone: This same CDR3 is encoded by further DNA sequences in the sample. This rearrangement joins TRBV27 to TRBJ1-5, with D maybe TRBD1 (5 bases). The CDR3 runs 13 residues. Germline V gene lookup returns CDR1 MNHEY and CDR2 SMNVEV (reference sequence). V was pared by 6 bases and J by 3 bases, with 9 bases between. The DNA of the CDR3 is TGTGCCAGCAGCTTCAGGGTCAATCAGCCCCAGCATTTT. It is translated as CASSFRVNQPQHF.

The rearrangement uses TRBV5-6 and TRBJ1-2; tentatively, D is TRBD1 (6 bases). The V end was cut by 0 bases, the J end by 0 bases, with 15 bases between. CDR1 and CDR2 (germline): SGHDT, YYEEEE. The CDR3 totals 17 residues. The CDR3 loop reads CASSLVTGWPTNYGYTF. CDR3 nucleotides: TGTGCCAGCAGCTTGGTGACAGGCTGGCCCACTAACTATGGCTACACCTTC. The complete variable domain, with remaining parts taken from reference TRBV5-6 and TRBJ1-2, reads DAGVTQSPTHLIKTRGQQVTLRCSPKSGHDTVSWYQQALGQGPQFIFQYYEEEERQRGNFPDRFSGHQFPNYSSELNVNALLLGDSALYLCASSLVTGWPTNYGYTFGSGTRLTVV.

This chain joins TRBV7-3 and TRBJ1-1; 7 bases map to TRBD1. The CDR3 is made up of 14 amino acids. The J segment lost 0 bases and the V segment lost 5 bases, leaving 3 bases of the junction unmatched. The V gene's germline CDR1 is SGHTA and CDR2 FQGTGA. For the CDR3, the DNA is TGTGCCAGCAGCACGACAGGGTTGAACACTGAAGCTTTCTTT. It codes for CASSTTGLNTEAFF.

This sequence joins TRBV14 and TRBJ2-7; TRBD2 is a possible D gene (5 bases). V lost 0 bases and J 1 base, leaving 16 bases between the germline ends. The CDR3 runs 17 residues. Per the germline V gene, CDR1 is SGHDN and CDR2 is FVKESK. The CDR3, as DNA: TGTGCCAGCAGCCAAGAAACTGAGGGCCAATCATCCTACGAGCAGTACTTC. This gives the protein CASSQETEGQSSYEQYF.

The chain uses TRBV14 and TRBJ1-1; tentative D call: TRBD1 (5 bases). The germline V and J ends were trimmed by 0 bases and 4 bases, with 24 bases remaining between them. Germline lookup yields CDR1 SGHDN and CDR2 FVKESK. The CDR3 consists of 19 residues. CDR3 in amino acids: CASSQDPNWKISGGTEAFF. The CDR3 coding sequence is TGTGCCAGCAGCCAAGATCCAAACTGGAAGATATCGGGGGGCACTGAAGCTTTCTTT.

This chain uses TRBV28 with TRBJ1-5; 7 bases are shared with TRBD1. V shed 2 bases and J 0 bases; nucleotides not matched to a gene: 7. Germline loops: CDR1 MDHEN, CDR2 SYDVKM. This CDR3 is 17 amino acids long. CDR3 DNA sequence: TGTGCCAGCAGTTTAGAGACAGGGACAGATAGCAATCAGCCCCAGCATTTT. It yields the protein CASSLETGTDSNQPQHF. Looking up the rest from reference TRBV28 and TRBJ1-5 gives the full variable domain: DVKVTQSSRYLVKRTGEKVFLECVQDMDHENMFWYRQDPGLGLRLIYFSYDVKMKEKGDIPEGYSVSREKKERFSLILESASTNQTSMYLCASSLETGTDSNQPQHFGDGTRLSIL.

The rearrangement uses TRBV5-1 and TRBJ2-7; 8 nucleotides align to TRBD1. Germline assignment: CDR1 SGHRS and CDR2 YFSETQ. J gave up 1 base and V 5 bases, and 8 bases lay outside the gene matches. The length of the CDR3 is 15 residues. This CDR3 is CASSSSGTGSYEQYF. For the CDR3, the DNA is TGCGCCAGCAGTTCGTCCGGGACAGGATCCTACGAGCAGTACTTC.

The chain has TRBV11-2 and TRBJ2-3, with TRBD1 as a possible D gene (6 bases). The CDR3 totals 14 residues. Trimming took off 5 bases at V and 2 bases at J, with 11 bases between the two ends. CDR1 SGHAT and CDR2 FQNNGV come from the germline V gene. Here the CDR3 DNA reads TGTGCCAGCAGCACACAGGGCTACACAGATACGCAGTATTTT. Its translation: CASSTQGYTDTQYF.

The genes are TRBV5-1 and TRBJ1-2; no definite D call. The CDR3 totals 13 residues. Trimming took off 0 bases at V and 6 bases at J, with 9 bases between the two ends. The germline CDR1 and CDR2 sequences are SGHRS and YFSETQ. The CDR3 region is CASSLVQADGYTF. CDR3 DNA: TGCGCCAGCAGCTTGGTACAAGCGGATGGCTACACCTTC.

This clone was recorded once. A read error may be the cause here, since a much bigger clone is one base away. The rearrangement links TRBV19 to TRBJ1-5, with D maybe TRBD1 (5 bases). Trimming cost V 4 bases and J 1 base, with 5 bases left between them. Germline V gene lookup returns CDR1 LNHDA and CDR2 SQIVND (reference sequence). This CDR3 comprises 13 residues. CDR3 DNA sequence: TGTGCCAGTAGTACAGGGAGCAATCAGCCCCAGCATTTT. As protein: CASSTGSNQPQHF.

The chain carries TRBV7-9 and TRBJ2-7; TRBD1 matches at 7 bases. J was trimmed by 2 bases and V by 4 bases; bases with no gene match: 5. The CDR3 is made up of 14 amino acids. Germline V gene lookup returns CDR1 SEHNR and CDR2 FQNEAQ (reference sequence). In nucleotides, the CDR3 is TGTGCCAGCAGCTCCCGGACAGGCACCTACGAGCAGTACTTC. Amino acids: CASSSRTGTYEQYF.

The chain recombines TRBV11-2 with TRBJ1-2; D gene unclear. V was pared by 1 base and J by 6 bases, with 15 bases between. Germline-derived CDR1 and CDR2 are SGHAT and FQNNGV. The CDR3 runs to 15 residues. This CDR3 reads CASSLGLGREDGYTF. The CDR3 DNA sequence: TGTGCCAGCAGCTTAGGGCTAGGGAGGGAGGATGGCTACACCTTC.

The chain joins TRBV28 to TRBJ2-1; TRBD1 might be the D (6 bases). The length of the CDR3 is 16 residues. CDR1 MDHEN and CDR2 SYDVKM come from the germline V gene. Trimming pared 3 bases from V and 6 bases from J, leaving 18 bases between. CDR3 nucleotides: TGTGCCAGCAGTTTCCTCACCGGGACACCAATCAATGAGCAGTTCTTC. Its translation is CASSFLTGTPINEQFF.

The chain carries TRBV6-6 and TRBJ2-2; 8 nucleotides match TRBD2. There are 15 residues in the CDR3. J gave up 6 bases and V 7 bases, and 10 bases lay outside the gene matches. From germline, CDR1 is MNHNY and CDR2 SVGAGI (reference sequence). CDR3 region: CASIPSGSNAGELFF. Here the CDR3 DNA reads TGTGCCAGCATTCCCAGCGGGAGCAATGCCGGGGAGCTGTTTTTT.

The CDR3 here is CASSQGLAGSYEQYF. The CDR3, as DNA: TGTGCCAGCAGCCAAGGGTTAGCGGGGTCCTACGAGCAGTACTTC. The chain carries TRBV3-1 (or the pseudogene TRBV3-2) and TRBJ2-7; 8 bases line up with TRBD2. Germline CDR1 LGHDT, CDR2 YNNKEL (reference sequence). The length of the CDR3 is 15 residues. The ends lost 1 base at V and 1 base at J; junction bases unmatched: 3.

The chain uses TRBV18 and TRBJ2-7; 9 nucleotides align to TRBD2. V was clipped by 2 bases and J by 5 bases; unmatched bases: 7. The CDR3 covers 15 residues. CDR1 KGHSH and CDR2 LQKENI come from the germline V gene. The CDR3 DNA reads TGTGCCAGCTCACCAACGGCGGGAGGGGCGCACGAGCAGTACTTC. This translates into CASSPTAGGAHEQYF.

V gene TRBV7-2 combines with J gene TRBJ1-5; D remains ambiguous. CDR1 is SGHTA and CDR2 is FQGNSA in the germline V gene. Deletions cut 5 bases from V and 3 bases from J, with 14 bases between. The CDR3 length is 15 residues. The CDR3 region has the DNA TGTGCCAGCAGCCCCGGGCGGGGAAACAATCAGCCCCAGCATTTT. This encodes CASSPGRGNNQPQHF.

The V gene is TRBV7-3, the J gene TRBJ2-5; 7 positions agree with TRBD2. Germline V CDR1 and CDR2: SGHTA, FQGTGA. V gave up 0 bases and J gave up 5 bases; unmatched junction bases: 6. The CDR3 has 15 residues. CDR3 in amino acids: CASSLTRTRMETQYF. CDR3 nucleotides: TGTGCCAGCAGCTTAACACGGACTAGAATGGAGACCCAGTACTTC.